This TCR beta chain came from a study of cytomegalovirus exposure and HLA in healthy donors (dated by TCRdb to about 2017). At the level of the whole study: In an earlier analysis of 550 to 750 of the donors, 276 Gb of sequence data and just under 120 million unique TCR beta sequences from some 170 million T cells were reported. The number of typed donors differed by locus: roughly 620-640 for A, B, C, DRB1 and DQB1; approximately 530 for DQA1; about 600 for DPA1; and approximately 450 for DPB1. An earlier analysis of several hundred of the donors applied high-throughput TCR beta sequencing to assess whether each TCR beta V gene segment acted as functional or pseudogenic. Alongside the repertoire data, information on donor age, sex, ethnicity and CMV serostatus was compiled. The aim of the study was to test whether cataloging public T cell receptors could identify signatures of past pathogen exposure. All discovery cohort repertoires had been generated on a single sequencing platform. Rather than using new phenotypic data, the later analysis identified candidate immune exposures from TCR beta sequences and from how often those sequences occurred across donors. Across 398 genotyped donors of the cohort, an average of about 220,000 unique TCR beta nucleotide sequences per donor were sequenced, and 15% to 20% of those sequences were non-productive. Of the 300 to 450 genotyped donors, about 80% fell in the genetic ancestry cluster associated with self-reported Caucasian donors. Four to six DR-DQ haplotypes were handled as single units for association and clustering, since linkage in the cohort was strong. HLA typing included class I and class II loci at four-digit resolution. A later genetic analysis used genome-wide SNP genotypes for 398 of the 666 donors, treating that subset as a discovery cohort. An early release covering 550 to 700 HLA-typed donors comprised about 300 gigabases of sequencing data and tens of millions of unique TCR sequences. In addition to the first cohort of 666 subjects, a separate validation cohort of 120 different subjects was used. High-throughput TCR immunosequencing, statistical association of individual TCRs with disease status, and machine learning were combined to predict cytomegalovirus infection status. The study used immunosequencing to profile the T cell repertoires of 670 or so subjects and linked those repertoires to cytomegalovirus serostatus. A later analysis re-analyzed previously published TCR beta repertoires from roughly 600 donors and added high-resolution HLA genotyping to study TCR occurrence patterns.

The cohort comprised 550 to 700 healthy bone marrow donors. Cohort members were all nominally healthy when sampled, although unrecorded immune exposures were likely present. The donor tested CMV seronegative, placing the donor among the 352 seronegative members of the cohort. Every donor gave a peripheral blood sample, and the peripheral blood mononuclear cells from that sample were used for TCR beta sequencing. The Qiagen DNeasy Blood Extraction Kit was used to extract genomic DNA from the blood cell samples. Trimming takes 4 bases off V and 10 bases off J; junction bases not matched to a gene: 7. The CDR3 holds 14 amino acids from the cysteine to the phenylalanine. Only CDR3 DNA is held: 42 bases, read in frame from base 1. Per the germline V gene, SGHRS is the CDR1 and YFSETQ is the CDR2. Note on this clone: Its antigen specificity is not known. No much larger clone exists at a distance of one base, and base qualities are not known.

On the study overall, not on this receptor specifically: In a later analysis, some 17,000 TCR beta sequences were associated with specific HLA alleles at a false discovery rate of 0.05. Most CMV-associated TCR beta chains appeared to be HLA-restricted in a later analysis, and the HLA associations seemed to be driven largely by CMV exposure. Sequencing depth was assumed to be roughly uniform across donors in the presence/absence analyses, though that assumption may not hold. In a later analysis, HLA-associated TCR beta chains showed more clonal expansion and lower generation probabilities than non-associated chains that were equally common. Correlated functional status among segregating V segments might be attributable to linkage disequilibrium, but an unknown experimental factor could not be ruled out. In a later genetic analysis, fewer N-insertions in productive TCRs were reported among donors in an Asian-associated ancestry cluster than the roughly 710-donor mean. In the study, 150 to 200 TCR beta chains were listed as associated with cytomegalovirus. A group of highly shared sequence variants was considered likely to be a technical artifact of the sequencing pipeline. A later genetic analysis associated a missense DCLRE1C variant with V-gene and J-gene trimming of TCR beta chains, and an independent cohort replicated the association. It was suggested by the authors that the approach could potentially be generalized to other disease states and immunological phenotypes. In a later analysis, TCR association rates were found to vary across HLA loci, with the most associated TCRs seen for DRB1 alleles and the fewest for HLA-C alleles. Because some donors lacked HLA typing at each locus, the association tests relied only on the typed subset. The only immune exposure information available for the cohort was CMV serostatus. A few of the identified cytomegalovirus-associated TCR beta chains were confirmed in vitro to be specific for cytomegalovirus antigens. According to a later analysis, parvovirus B19, influenza, CMV and Epstein-Barr virus appeared linked to several top co-occurrence clusters. When HLA alleles, especially DR and DQ, strongly co-occurred, TCR associations were difficult to assign to individual alleles. Cytomegalovirus status was reported to be diagnosed by the classifier with high specificity and sensitivity in both the original and validation cohorts. Most TCR sequences were seen in very few donors, while some public TCRs were found in many individuals. Because counts were too low, about 17 rarely observed V segments, including chromosome 9 orphons, were excluded from the earlier analysis of 587 of the donors. A further reported finding was that TCR beta sequences accurately predicted the HLA-A and HLA-B alleles for most subjects in the first cohort. Some IMGT-functional V segments, including TRBV6-2 and TRBV6-3, could not be told apart with the 87-base-pair reads, so those segments were excluded. This cohort had only TCR beta chains sequenced, and the lack of alpha or paired-chain data limited which features could be detected. In an earlier analysis of several hundred of the donors, most TCR beta V segments were observed in productive rearrangements about 90% or about 30% of the time, broadly matching IMGT annotations.

Libraries were constructed by the immunoSEQ multiplex PCR assay. A mixture of 60 forward primers for TCR Vbeta segments and 13 reverse primers for TCR Jbeta segments was used in the multiplex PCR. A multiplex PCR assay on genomic DNA amplified the CDR3 region of rearranged TCR beta genes. The Illumina HiSeq System was used to sequence the amplified TCR beta libraries as 87-base-pair reads. The study's own analysis went as follows. Across the 700 or so repertoires, a later analysis counted around 80 million unique TCR beta chains, some 11 million of which were shared by at least two donors. Raw reads were error-corrected and collapsed into unique sequences by a nearest-neighbor algorithm in which closely related sequences were merged to remove PCR and sequencing errors. Alignment of CDR3 sequences to IMGT reference sequences was used to assign V, D and J gene segments. For a sequence to be retained, at least a six-nucleotide match to both a V gene segment and a J gene segment was required. A rearrangement counted as productive if the CDR3 had no stop codons and remained in frame with V and J, and every other rearrangement counted as non-productive. CDR3 was defined by IMGT convention, running from the second conserved V-encoded cysteine to the conserved J-encoded phenylalanine. The earlier analysis of around 640 of the donors excluded sequences that lacked an unambiguous match to a single V gene segment. An earlier analysis of 587 of the donors classified V segments as functional when productive rearrangements were above 56.7% and as segregating when the standard deviation between donors was above 5%. A statistical classification framework was built for diagnosing cytomegalovirus status from the catalog of TCR beta chain sequences. V and J gene assignment, in a later analysis, came from comparing TCR nucleotide sequences with IMGT/GENE-DB human TR gene sequences. A later analysis assigned CDR3 sequences and most-parsimonious VDJ recombination scenarios with the TCRdist pipeline. In a later analysis, each TCR beta chain was defined by its CDR3 amino acid sequence together with its V-gene family, and reads without a unique V-gene family were excluded. A later analysis removed roughly 590 highly shared, low-generation-probability nucleotide sequences to deal with suspected cross-contamination and a sequencing artifact. In a later analysis, a clonal expansion index for each public chain was calculated from normalized within-repertoire ranks of inferred template counts. In a later analysis, generation probabilities were computed with a VDJ recombination model fitted to out-of-frame rearrangements, and the resulting probabilities were checked against IGoR. In a later analysis, hypergeometric tests were used to score TCR-TCR, TCR-HLA and TCR-CMV co-occurrence, with a repertoire-size bias correction applied to TCR pairs. A later analysis estimated false discovery rates by permuting HLA or CMV assignments 20 times. In a later analysis, co-occurring TCRs were grouped using DBSCAN, with TCRdist sequence similarity added in when clustering inside HLA-allele-positive subsets. Repertoires with fewer than 30,000 or more than 120,000 public chains, plus five repertoires with anomalous nucleotide sharing, were excluded from co-occurrence clustering. TCRdb's version of the immuneACCESS table is confined to in-frame rearrangements and falls short of the full clone set. An unresolved V gene accounts for under half of the shortfall where checked; the remainder is of unknown origin. The V and J calls and the clone size are those of that table, but D and trimming were determined from the DNA. For this sample there are more than 110,000 clones; around 75% appear just once. The ten largest make up approximately 6.8% of the sample.

Material: PBMCs. The TCR originated in a man aged 25 to 45 in good health and CMV-seronegative. This chain is built from TRBV5-1 and TRBJ1-6; TRBD1 aligns with 8 central bases. CDR3 protein: CASSPTGGGSPLHF. The base sequence is TGCGCCAGCAGCCCAACAGGGGGTGGATCACCCCTCCACTTT.